This T cell receptor beta chain appears in the sequencing data of a study of T cells expressing NK-cell markers (dated by TCRdb to 2020 to 2022). With regard to the full study: In sorted CD3+CD56+NKG2C+, CD3+CD56+NKG2C- and CD3+CD56-NKG2C+ T-cell subsets from about eight donors, TCR beta-chain repertoires were profiled. Among the eight sequenced donors, seven were HCMV-seropositive and one was HCMV-seronegative. Randomly selected healthy volunteers, three men and five women, were used as the eight sequenced donors. Libraries were sequenced as 2 x 150 bp reads on Illumina HiSeq 2000/2500, MiSeq or NextSeq.

In regard to this clonotype: Its antigen has not been determined.

Including the terminal cysteine and phenylalanine, the CDR3 comprises 15 residues. Nucleotide data are not available. CDR1 and CDR2, looked up from the germline V gene, are LGHNA and YNFKEQ. TCRdb records Illumina HiSeq 2000 as the sequencer. 5'RACE template switching, by which a universal primer site and unique molecular identifiers were added, was used to make TCR beta cDNA libraries. Priming for cDNA synthesis came from the TCR beta constant segment, and two successive PCR amplification steps followed. The study's own analysis went as follows. MIGEC was used to demultiplex reads and group the reads by UMI, and MiTCR was used to assemble and quantify clonotypes. To exclude erroneous sequences, only TCR cDNA sequences supported by at least two reads were retained. Downstream repertoire analysis used the tcR package, and clonotypes were matched across fractions by CDR3 nucleotide sequence plus V segment. VDJmatch was used to annotate antigen specificity against VDJdb, with one amino acid substitution in CDR3 permitted. TCRdb reprocessed the sequencing reads and holds a single record per CDR3 protein sequence, with no DNA. The V and J calls reflect TCRdb's pipeline rather than the authors' work. The table for this sample lists around 280,000 distinct CDR3 sequences. The ten top clones hold about 0.39% of the sample.

A commercial ELISA kit detecting HCMV-specific IgG in serum was used to determine HCMV serostatus. Ficoll density gradient centrifugation was used to isolate peripheral blood mononuclear cells from blood. Overall study results and their limits: In roughly 6 donors, the dominant CD3+CD56+NKG2C+ clonotypes were found to rank among the top 10 CD8+ clonotypes and to make up roughly 1.0-7.5% of CD8+ T cells. Those dominant clonotypes were again the most abundant among CD3+CD56-NKG2C+ cells in a few donors, at about 28.3-60.1%. It remained unclear whether the expanded NKG2C-expressing T cell clones were specific for HCMV antigens.

The TCR was taken from a man younger than 35 in good health. Donor details come from another sample of the same person, matched by shared clones. Sequenced sample: blood T cells: a sorted CD56 or NKG2C T cell subset, CD4+ or CD8+ T cells, or bulk PBMC T cells (not recorded which). The V gene is TRBV4-2 and the J gene is TRBJ2-1; TCRdb picks TRBD2, but there is no DNA to check that call. The CDR3 loop reads CASSQDELVAGEQFF.